These 31 T cell receptor beta chains share one sample of origin, sequenced in a study of T cells in Graves' hyperthyroidism and ophthalmopathy. Amplification targeted TCR beta CDR3 regions from RNA transcripts. HTBI primers were the set used in a first-round RT-PCR of the TCR CDR3. TCRdb re-called the multiplex PCR reads through MiXCR, storing one row per CDR3 protein. The sample lists hundreds of thousands of distinct CDR3 sequences; around 13% were seen once. Sequencing was done on a sample of blood. The receptor source for this set is a woman younger than 30 with Graves' hyperthyroidism.

A word on this clonotype: An end of the junction differs from the germline gene, which may be a read error. This rearrangement joins TRBV7-9 to TRBJ2-7, with D maybe TRBD2 (6 bases). This CDR3 contains 16 residues. The germline V gene encodes CDR1 SEHNR and CDR2 FQNEAQ (reference sequence). The CDR3 region is CASSSSTSGGPYEQYF. CDR3 bases: TGTGCCAGCAGCTCTTCGACTAGTGGCGGACCCTACGAACAGTACTTC. Looking up the rest from reference TRBV7-9 and TRBJ2-7 gives the full variable domain: DTGVSQNPRHKITKRGQNVTFRCDPISEHNRLYWYRQTLGQGPEFLTYFQNEAQLEKSRLLSDRFSAERPKGSFSTLEIQRTEQGDSAMYLCASSSSTSGGPYEQYFGPGTRLTVT.

This clonotype was picked up a small number of times. The J gene is TRBJ2-3, the V gene TRBV27; perhaps TRBD1 as D (6 bases). V shed 5 bases and J shed 7 bases, with 10 bases lying between them. The CDR3 sequence is 12 residues long. Germline CDR1 and CDR2: MNHEY and SMNVEV (reference sequence). Here the CDR3 reads CASSTTGNTQYF. The CDR3 coding sequence is TGTGCCAGCAGTACAACAGGGAATACGCAGTATTTT.

This clonotype appeared many times. V usage is TRBV2 and J usage is TRBJ2-1; 8 nucleotides agree with TRBD2. With V trimmed by 8 bases and J by 2 bases, 8 bases remained unmatched. The CDR3 sequence is 15 residues long. Germline loops: CDR1 SNHLY, CDR2 FYNNEI. The CDR3: CASAILAEAYNEQFF. CDR3 in DNA: TGTGCCAGCGCAATACTAGCGGAAGCCTACAATGAGCAGTTCTTC.

This clonotype was seen ten or more times. This chain joins TRBV13 and TRBJ2-1; the D gene is possibly TRBD2 (5 bases). The CDR3 length is 15 residues. Germline V lookup: CDR1 PRHDT, CDR2 FYEKMQ (reference sequence). The germline V and J ends were trimmed by 5 bases and 4 bases, with 15 bases remaining between them. CDR3 bases: TGTGCCAGCAGCCCGGGTGTTAGCGAATACAATGAGCAGTTCTTC. It yields the protein CASSPGVSEYNEQFF.

The table lists this clonotype with many counts. Here the CDR3 DNA reads TGTGCCAGTAGTATAGGCGTCCAGGGGGCATGGAACACTGAAGCTTTCTTT. Translating gives CASSIGVQGAWNTEAFF. This chain joins TRBV19 and TRBJ1-1; 8 nucleotides align to TRBD1. The CDR3 extends over 17 amino acids. Trimming at V came to 1 base and at J to 1 base, leaving 8 bases not matched to a gene. Per the germline V gene, CDR1 is LNHDA and CDR2 is SQIVND (reference sequence). The full variable domain, in which reference TRBV19 and TRBJ1-1 provide the parts outside the CDR3, is DGGITQSPKYLFRKEGQNVTLSCEQNLNHDAMYWYRQDPGQGLRLIYYSQIVNDFQKGDIAEGYSVSREKKESFPLTVTSAQKNPTAFYLCASSIGVQGAWNTEAFFGQGTRLTVV.

The genes are TRBV25-1 and TRBJ1-2, with unresolved D. CDR1 and CDR2 from the germline V gene are MGHDK and SYGVNS. The CDR3 length is 14 residues. V was pared by 3 bases and J by 8 bases, with 16 bases between. The CDR3 spells CASSDDGGSRGYTF. Written as DNA, the CDR3 is TGTGCCAGCAGTGATGACGGCGGTAGCCGGGGCTACACCTTC.

This clonotype appeared a few times. The chain recombines TRBV11-2 with TRBJ2-5, with D possibly being TRBD1 (6 bases). Germline CDR1 SGHAT, CDR2 FQNNGV. V was cut by 5 bases and J by 3 bases, with 19 bases left in between. The CDR3 is 16 amino acids. CDR3 DNA: TGTGCCAGCAGCCCCGGTTATCAGGGGCTGGAAGAGACCCAGTACTTC. Translating it yields CASSPGYQGLEETQYF. Full variable domain (missing parts from reference TRBV11-2 and TRBJ2-5): EAGVAQSPRYKIIEKRQSVAFWCNPISGHATLYWYQQILGQGPKLLIQFQNNGVVDDSQLPKDRFSAERLKGVDSTLKIQPAKLEDSAVYLCASSPGYQGLEETQYFGPGTRLLVL.

The chain is built from TRBV27 and TRBJ1-2; D possibly corresponds to TRBD1 (6 bases). CDR3 length: 15 amino acids. V shed 3 bases and J shed 3 bases, with 14 bases lying between them. Germline values: CDR1 MNHEY, CDR2 SMNVEV (reference sequence). CDR3 in amino acids: CASSFYPAGDYGYTF. The DNA for the CDR3 is TGTGCCAGCAGTTTTTATCCCGCAGGGGACTATGGCTACACCTTC.

This clonotype was observed many times. This chain links TRBV29-1 with TRBJ2-5; D ambiguous. Trimming shortened V by 6 bases and J by 2 bases, and 19 bases separated the two germline ends. The germline gives CDR1 SQVTM, CDR2 ANQGSEA. The length of the CDR3 is 15 residues. The CDR3 region has the DNA TGCAGCGTGGGGATCCGAGGTCGCACACAAGAGACCCAGTACTTC. Its translation is CSVGIRGRTQETQYF.

Concerning this clonotype itself: It is unclear where the CDR3 begins or ends on the DNA, so no DNA is shown, and the CDR3 is as TCRdb lists it. This chain links TRBV7-3 with TRBJ2-7; the table names TRBD2, a call not compared with the DNA. CDR1 and CDR2 from the germline V gene are SGHTA and FQGTGA. Termini included, the CDR3 measures 20 amino acids. The CDR3 loop reads CASSIYLCSVRRRASYEQYF.

The V gene is TRBV28, the J gene TRBJ1-5; D gene uncertain. The CDR3 is 13 residues long. V was shortened by 3 bases and J by 5 bases, with 8 bases between the two germline ends. Germline CDR1 reads MDHEN; CDR2 reads SYDVKM. CDR3 in amino acids: CASSFERYQPQHF. In DNA form, the CDR3 reads TGTGCCAGCAGTTTCGAGAGATATCAGCCCCAGCATTTT. Supplemented by reference TRBV28 and TRBJ1-5, the full variable domain reads DVKVTQSSRYLVKRTGEKVFLECVQDMDHENMFWYRQDPGLGLRLIYFSYDVKMKEKGDIPEGYSVSREKKERFSLILESASTNQTSMYLCASSFERYQPQHFGDGTRLSIL.

The chain joins TRBV29-1 to TRBJ2-1, with D unclear. Trimming pared 7 bases from V and 4 bases from J, leaving 11 bases between. CDR1 and CDR2 (germline): SQVTM, ANQGSEA. The CDR3 spans 12 residues. The CDR3 protein is CSGLQSYNEQFF. CDR3 in DNA: TGCAGCGGGTTACAGTCTTACAATGAGCAGTTCTTC.

In this sample, this clonotype turned up once. The genes are TRBV6-2 or TRBV6-3 and TRBJ1-5; 10 nucleotides align to TRBD1. V was clipped by 4 bases and J by 10 bases; unmatched bases: 7. Germline V gene data show CDR1 as MNHEY and CDR2 as SVGEGT. This CDR3 spans 14 amino acids. The CDR3 coding sequence is TGTGCCAGCAGTTTCCGGGGGACAGGGGAACCCCAGCATTTT. This translates into CASSFRGTGEPQHF.

The chain uses TRBV20-1 and TRBJ1-4, with D uncertain. V was cut by 4 bases and J by 3 bases, with 12 bases left in between. The CDR3 contains 14 residues. Per germline, CDR1 DFQATT and CDR2 SNEGSKA (reference sequence). CDR3 loop: CSANDDGSNEKLFF. The CDR3 DNA reads as TGCAGTGCTAATGACGACGGTTCTAATGAAAAACTGTTTTTT.

In its sample, this clonotype was seen many times. The chain recombines TRBV7-3 with TRBJ2-3; D perhaps matches TRBD2 (5 bases). The CDR3 sequence is 13 residues long. Trimming took 5 bases from V and 3 from J, leaving 9 bases between them. Germline V gene lookup returns CDR1 SGHTA and CDR2 FQGTGA. The CDR3: CASSAPGTDTQYF. For the CDR3, the DNA is TGTGCCAGCAGCGCACCGGGGACAGATACGCAGTATTTT.

The chain couples TRBV7-9 to TRBJ2-1; D uncertain. With 7 bases removed from V and 0 bases from J, the gap between germline ends came to 13 bases. In germline, CDR1 is SEHNR, CDR2 FQNEAQ (reference sequence). This CDR3 contains 15 residues. CDR3 in DNA: TGTGCCAGCACCCTCGACTTCTACTCCTACAATGAGCAGTTCTTC. Residues: CASTLDFYSYNEQFF.

This clonotype has ten or more counts. The chain uses TRBV12-3 or TRBV12-4 and TRBJ2-5; 13 nucleotides match TRBD2. The CDR3 contains 16 residues. With V trimmed by 5 bases and J by 5 bases, 8 bases remained unmatched. The CDR3 spells CASSPTSGRIGETQYF. As DNA, the CDR3 is TGTGCCAGCAGTCCGACTAGCGGGAGGATAGGGGAGACCCAGTACTTC.

This clonotype was seen more than once but under ten times. J is TRBJ2-2 and V is TRBV11-2, with D hard to call. V was clipped by 5 bases and J by 11 bases, with 24 bases between them. The CDR3 spans 16 residues. Germline loops: CDR1 SGHAT, CDR2 FQNNGV. The CDR3 protein is CASSRNPVGPTHELFF. The CDR3 nucleotides are TGTGCCAGCAGCCGAAACCCGGTGGGCCCGACGCACGAGCTGTTTTTT.

This clonotype was recorded at least ten times. J is TRBJ2-7 and V is TRBV30; TRBD2 matches 9 bases. Looked up from germline, CDR1 is GTSNPN and CDR2 is SVGIG (reference sequence). The CDR3 is 17 amino acids. The CDR3 DNA follows: TGTGCTATAAAAGGTGTACTAGCGGGTCTAACTCTCGACGAGCAGTACTTC. It encodes CAIKGVLAGLTLDEQYF.

This clonotype occurred many times. J is TRBJ1-1 and V is TRBV2; D not certain. Per germline, CDR1 SNHLY and CDR2 FYNNEI. This CDR3 has 13 residues. Between the trimmed V and J ends, which lost 7 bases and 0 bases, there was a span of 9 bases. The DNA of the CDR3 is TGTGCCAGCATGAAATCCATGAACACTGAAGCTTTCTTT. Amino acids: CASMKSMNTEAFF.

The V gene is TRBV4-3, the J gene TRBJ1-6; D not certain. The germline CDR1 and CDR2 sequences are LGHNA and YSLEER. V shed 3 bases and J shed 1 base, with 16 bases lying between them. The CDR3 is 18 residues long. The CDR3 DNA sequence: TGCGCCAGCAGCCACCTCCCCGTGGGTGTGTCCTATAATTCACCCCTCCACTTT. It specifies CASSHLPVGVSYNSPLHF.

This clonotype was picked up many times. This chain connects TRBV30 to TRBJ1-3; unclear D gene. The CDR3 spans 12 residues. Trimming left V 4 bases short and J 4 bases short, with 8 bases between. CDR1 is GTSNPN and CDR2 is SVGIG in the germline V gene (reference sequence). The CDR3 loop reads CAWNWEGNTIYF. The CDR3 region has the DNA TGTGCCTGGAATTGGGAGGGAAACACCATATATTTT.

This clonotype was counted between two and nine times. The V call is TRBV20-1, the J call TRBJ2-1, with 13 bases matching TRBD2. CDR3 size: 15 residues. Germline V gives CDR1 DFQATT, CDR2 SNEGSKA (reference sequence). Trimming cost V 4 bases and J 2 bases; bases outside gene matches: 2. CDR3 in amino acids: CSATGLAGAYNEQFF. CDR3 nucleotides: TGCAGTGCTACCGGACTAGCGGGAGCCTACAATGAGCAGTTCTTC.

The table lists this clonotype with many counts. The V gene is TRBV20-1, the J gene TRBJ2-7; D unclear. Germline loops: CDR1 DFQATT, CDR2 SNEGSKA (reference sequence). The CDR3 sequence is 13 residues long. Between the trimmed V and J ends, which lost 6 bases and 0 bases, there was a span of 12 bases. The CDR3 is CSALLRSSYEQYF. The CDR3 DNA is TGCAGTGCCCTACTGAGGAGCTCCTACGAGCAGTACTTC.

This clonotype has more than one count but fewer than ten. The chain carries TRBV20-1 and TRBJ1-4; no reliable D call. Germline CDR1 is DFQATT and CDR2 is SNEGSKA (reference sequence). This CDR3 has 14 residues. The ends were cut back, 3 bases at V and 5 bases at J, with 13 bases in the middle. CDR3 nucleotides: TGCAGTGCTAGGCGCGGCTGGTGGAATGAAAAACTGTTTTTT. Its translation: CSARRGWWNEKLFF.

This clonotype was picked up many times. V gene TRBV6-2 or TRBV6-3 combines with J gene TRBJ2-1; the D is unclear. Germline V gene sequence: CDR1 MNHEY, CDR2 SVGEGT. V dropped 11 bases and J dropped 9 bases, with 17 bases sitting between them. CDR3 length: 12 residues. The CDR3 DNA is TGTGCCTCAGCACCCGCCGTCGGTGAGCAGTTCTTC. Encoded protein: CASAPAVGEQFF.

This clonotype was detected ten times or more. The chain has TRBV20-1 and TRBJ2-1; D is perhaps TRBD2 (6 bases). Germline assignment: CDR1 DFQATT and CDR2 SNEGSKA (reference sequence). Trimming took off 3 bases at V and 4 bases at J, with 10 bases between the two ends. CDR3 length: 13 amino acids. The CDR3 spells CSARGLTYNEQFF. The CDR3 DNA follows: TGCAGTGCTAGGGGACTGACGTACAATGAGCAGTTCTTC.

The chain has TRBV5-6 and TRBJ2-5; D possibly corresponds to TRBD2 (6 bases). CDR1 and CDR2 (germline): SGHDT, YYEEEE. This CDR3 is built from 13 residues. With 4 bases removed from V and 7 bases from J, the gap between germline ends came to 14 bases. CDR3 region: CASSRGGIGTQYF. CDR3 DNA sequence: TGTGCCAGCAGCCGTGGGGGGATCGGGACCCAGTACTTC.

This clonotype was detected ten times or more. The chain couples TRBV11-2 to TRBJ1-1; a possible D gene is TRBD1 (5 bases). The V end lost 2 bases, the J end lost 0 bases, and 7 bases lay between the germline ends. The CDR3 contains 14 residues. CDR1 is SGHAT, CDR2 FQNNGV, per germline. The CDR3 is CASSLWDLNTEAFF. As DNA, the CDR3 is TGTGCCAGCAGCTTATGGGACCTGAACACTGAAGCTTTCTTT.

There are many counts of this clonotype. V usage is TRBV5-6 and J usage is TRBJ1-5, with D possibly TRBD1 on 5 matching bases. Germline V gene lookup returns CDR1 SGHDT and CDR2 YYEEEE. Trimming cost V 4 bases and J 9 bases, with 17 bases left between them. This CDR3 region has 14 residues. CDR3 in DNA: TGTGCCAGCAGCCTCGGGACGGGGTATGTGCCCCAGCATTTT. This sequence encodes CASSLGTGYVPQHF.

The genes are TRBV14 and TRBJ1-4, with D tentatively TRBD1 (6 bases). This CDR3 comprises 16 residues. CDR1 SGHDN and CDR2 FVKESK come from the germline V gene. Deletions cut 0 bases from V and 4 bases from J, with 12 bases between. As DNA, the CDR3 is TGTGCCAGCAGCCAAGATCTACAGGGCCGTAATGAAAAACTGTTTTTT. This codes for CASSQDLQGRNEKLFF. The full variable domain, its missing parts supplied by reference TRBV14 and TRBJ1-4, is EAGVTQFPSHSVIEKGQTVTLRCDPISGHDNLYWYRRVMGKEIKFLLHFVKESKQDESGMPNNRFLAERTGGTYSTLKVQPAELEDSGVYFCASSQDLQGRNEKLFFGSGTQLSVL.